One and the same sample provided the 7 T cell receptor beta chains below, sequenced in a study of tumor-infiltrating lymphocytes in primary liver carcinoma. The template, 500 ng total RNA, yielded TCR beta cDNA made with a constant-region primer. Three rounds of nested multiplex PCR with slightly modified ARM-PCR produced TCR beta libraries. Use of TRBV1-TRBV30 forward primers with a C-beta reverse primer characterized the first two PCR rounds, which lasted roughly 11 cycles each. TCRdb re-called the multiplex PCR reads through MiXCR, storing one row per CDR3 protein. Found here are about 70,000 distinct CDR3 sequences, nearly 70% of them singletons; the top ten hold about a quarter. Unsorted bulk tissue of about 19-31 mg yielded co-extracted RNA and DNA. Sequences were obtained from liver tumor tissue from sampling region 4. Subset meaning: tumor region T4, right-lateral pole. Source of these receptors: a man aged 35 to 55 with primary liver carcinoma and hepatitis B virus infection.

The chain uses TRBV20-1 and TRBJ2-4; 13 positions match TRBD2. Per the germline V gene, CDR1 is DFQATT and CDR2 is SNEGSKA (reference sequence). V trimming: 5 bases; J trimming: 3 bases; junction bases outside the gene matches: 7. The CDR3 loop spans 16 amino acids. Written as DNA, the CDR3 is TGCAGTGCTTCGACTAGCGGGGGGCGACTCAAAAACATTCAGTACTTC. This sequence encodes CSASTSGGRLKNIQYF.

The V gene is TRBV6-1, the J gene TRBJ2-2, with a possible D match to TRBD2 (5 bases). V was cut by 9 bases and J by 5 bases, with 13 bases left in between. Germline V gene lookup returns CDR1 MNHNS and CDR2 SASEGT. This CDR3 is built from 13 residues. CDR3 in DNA: TGTGCCAGTATGAGGACTGAAACCGGGGAGCTGTTTTTT. It is translated as CASMRTETGELFF.

Comment on this clonotype: The junction and the germline gene differ at one end; a read error may be behind it. V gene TRBV11-2 combines with J gene TRBJ2-1; D may match TRBD1 or TRBD2 (5 bases each). The CDR3 covers 15 residues. Germline assignment: CDR1 SGHAT and CDR2 FQNNGV. The CDR3 bases are TGTGTCAGCGTACTAGGGGACCTCCGGGGAAATGGGCAGTTCTTC. Its protein is CVSVLGDLRGNGQFF. The full variable domain, completed using reference TRBV11-2 and TRBJ2-1, is EAGVAQSPRYKIIEKRQSVAFWCNPISGHATLYWYQQILGQGPKLLIQFQNNGVVDDSQLPKDRFSAERLKGVDSTLKIQPAKLEDSAVYLCVSVLGDLRGNGQFFGPGTRLTVL.

For this clonotype: Because the CDR3 is missing its conserved closing phenylalanine or tryptophan, this is likely a read error. The genes are TRBV11-1 and TRBJ2-1; 12 nucleotides line up with TRBD2. Germline-derived CDR1 and CDR2 are SGHAT and FQDESV (reference sequence). Losses at the gene ends were 5 bases for V and 4 bases for J; bases not matched to a gene: 9. The CDR3 covers 17 residues. CDR3 DNA: TGTGCCAGCAGCCTGAGACTAGCGGGAGATGTTTACAATGAGCAGTTCTTA. It yields the protein CASSLRLAGDVYNEQFL.

Turning to this clonotype: This could be a read error, since a much larger clone is one nucleotide away. The rearrangement joins TRBV7-9 to TRBJ1-1, with 7 bases aligning to TRBD1. This CDR3 is built from 15 residues. CDR1 and CDR2 (germline): SEHNR, FQNEAQ (reference sequence). Trimming cost V 5 bases and J 4 bases; bases outside gene matches: 10. The CDR3 here is CASSLDRVSRTEAFF. Here the CDR3 DNA reads TGTGCCAGCAGCCTCGACAGGGTATCTCGCACTGAAGCTTTCTTT.

Points on this clonotype: Being one base from a much bigger clone, this may be a read error. The chain joins TRBV7-9 to TRBJ2-2; D not certain. This CDR3 is 12 amino acids long. The germline V gene has CDR1 SEHNR and CDR2 FQNEAQ (reference sequence). The V gene lost 7 bases and the J gene lost 7 bases, with 10 bases spanning the gap. Here the CDR3 DNA reads TGTGCCAGCACCCTGGGAATCGGGGAGCTGTTTTTT. This translates into CASTLGIGELFF.

Regarding this clonotype: At one boundary the junction diverges from the germline segment, which might be a read error. The rearrangement uses TRBV10-2 and TRBJ1-6, with D hard to call. Germline V gene sequence: CDR1 WSHSY, CDR2 SAAADI. The CDR3 is made up of 14 amino acids. In nucleotides, the CDR3 is TGCACCAGCAGTGAGTCAGGTTTTGGATCACCCCTCCGCTTT. It is translated as CTSSESGFGSPLRF.